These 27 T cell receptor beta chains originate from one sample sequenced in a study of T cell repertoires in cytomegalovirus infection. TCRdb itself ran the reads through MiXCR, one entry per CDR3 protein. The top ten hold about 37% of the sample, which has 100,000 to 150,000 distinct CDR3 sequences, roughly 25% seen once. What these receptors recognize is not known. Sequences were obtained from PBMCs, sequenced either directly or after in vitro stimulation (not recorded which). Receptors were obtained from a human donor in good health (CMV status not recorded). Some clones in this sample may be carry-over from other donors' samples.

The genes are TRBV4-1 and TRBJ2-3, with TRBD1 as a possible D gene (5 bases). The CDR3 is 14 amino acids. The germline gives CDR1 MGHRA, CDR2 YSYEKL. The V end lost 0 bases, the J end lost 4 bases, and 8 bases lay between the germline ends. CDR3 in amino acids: CASSQEGRSDTQYF. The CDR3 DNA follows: TGCGCCAGCAGCCAAGAGGGGCGCTCAGATACGCAGTATTTT.

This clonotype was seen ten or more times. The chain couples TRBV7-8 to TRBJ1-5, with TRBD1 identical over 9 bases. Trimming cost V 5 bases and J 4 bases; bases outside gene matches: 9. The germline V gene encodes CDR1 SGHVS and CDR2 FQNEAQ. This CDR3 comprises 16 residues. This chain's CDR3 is CASSATGQGLNQPQHF. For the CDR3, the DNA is TGTGCCAGCAGCGCCACGGGACAGGGCCTAAATCAGCCCCAGCATTTT.

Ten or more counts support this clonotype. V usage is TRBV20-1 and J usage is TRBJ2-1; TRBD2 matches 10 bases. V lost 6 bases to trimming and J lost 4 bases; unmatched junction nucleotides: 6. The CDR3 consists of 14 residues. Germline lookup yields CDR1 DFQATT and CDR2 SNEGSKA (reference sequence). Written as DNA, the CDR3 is TGCAGTGCCAGTAGCGGGAGGACTTACAATGAGCAGTTCTTC. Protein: CSASSGRTYNEQFF.

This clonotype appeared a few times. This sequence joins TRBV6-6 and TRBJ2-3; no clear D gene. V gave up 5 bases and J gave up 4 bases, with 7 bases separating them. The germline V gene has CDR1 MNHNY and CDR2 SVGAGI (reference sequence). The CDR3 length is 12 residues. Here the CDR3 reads CASSPSSDTQYF. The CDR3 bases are TGTGCCAGCAGTCCATCCTCAGATACGCAGTATTTT.

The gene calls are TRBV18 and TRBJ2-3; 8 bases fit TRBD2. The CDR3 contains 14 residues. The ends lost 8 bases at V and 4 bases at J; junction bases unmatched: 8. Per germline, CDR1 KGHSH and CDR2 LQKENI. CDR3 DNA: TGTGCCAGCCCCCCAGCGGGAGTCCCAGATACGCAGTATTTT. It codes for CASPPAGVPDTQYF.

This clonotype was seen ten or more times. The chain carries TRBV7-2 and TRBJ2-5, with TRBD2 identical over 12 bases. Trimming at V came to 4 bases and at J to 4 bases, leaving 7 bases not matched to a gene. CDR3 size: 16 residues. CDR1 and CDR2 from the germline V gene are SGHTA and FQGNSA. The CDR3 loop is CASSWAASGRGETQYF. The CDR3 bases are TGTGCCAGCAGCTGGGCGGCTAGCGGGAGGGGAGAGACCCAGTACTTC.

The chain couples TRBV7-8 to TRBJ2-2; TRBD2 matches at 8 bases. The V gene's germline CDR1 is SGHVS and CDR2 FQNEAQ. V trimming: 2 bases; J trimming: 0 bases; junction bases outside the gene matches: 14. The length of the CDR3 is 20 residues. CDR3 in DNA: TGTGCCAGCAGCTTAATTCCGGCGGGAGGACTATACGCGAACACCGGGGAGCTGTTTTTT. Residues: CASSLIPAGGLYANTGELFF.

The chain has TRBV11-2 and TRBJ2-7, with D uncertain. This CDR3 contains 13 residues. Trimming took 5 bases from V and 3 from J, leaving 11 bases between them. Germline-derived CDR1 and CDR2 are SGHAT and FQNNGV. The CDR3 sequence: CASSAAENYEQYF. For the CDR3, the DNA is TGTGCCAGCAGCGCGGCAGAGAACTACGAGCAGTACTTC.

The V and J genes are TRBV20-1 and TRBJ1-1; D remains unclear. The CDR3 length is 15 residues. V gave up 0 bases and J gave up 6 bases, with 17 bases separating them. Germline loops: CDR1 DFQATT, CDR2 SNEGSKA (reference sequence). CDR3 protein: CSARDVALGWAEAFF. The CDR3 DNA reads TGCAGTGCTAGAGATGTCGCCCTAGGTTGGGCTGAAGCTTTCTTT.

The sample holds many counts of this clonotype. The DNA of the CDR3 is TGTGCCAGCAGCCGAAGCAGGGGTATGAGGGGCTACACCTTC. Translating it yields CASSRSRGMRGYTF. The V and J genes are TRBV7-2 and TRBJ1-2; tentatively, D is TRBD1 (6 bases). The ends were cut back, 5 bases at V and 8 bases at J, with 18 bases in the middle. The CDR3 contains 14 residues. Germline V gene data show CDR1 as SGHTA and CDR2 as FQGNSA. The entire variable domain, with the rest obtained from reference TRBV7-2 and TRBJ1-2, is as follows: GAGVSQSPSNKVTEKGKDVELRCDPISGHTALYWYRQSLGQGLEFLIYFQGNSAPDKSGLPSDRFSAERTGGSVSTLTIQRTQQEDSAVYLCASSRSRGMRGYTFGSGTRLTVV.

The CDR3 sequence is CASSFWLAKNIQYF. The CDR3 DNA follows: TGTGCCAGCAGTTTCTGGCTAGCCAAAAACATTCAGTACTTC. The gene calls are TRBV12-3 or TRBV12-4 and TRBJ2-4; D gene ambiguous. Trimming took off 3 bases at V and 0 bases at J, with 6 bases between the two ends. This CDR3 has 14 amino acids.

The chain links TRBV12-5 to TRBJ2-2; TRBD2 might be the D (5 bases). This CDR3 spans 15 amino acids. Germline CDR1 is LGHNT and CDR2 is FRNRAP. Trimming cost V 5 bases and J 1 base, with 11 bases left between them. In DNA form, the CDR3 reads TGTGCTAGTGGTCACGGGGAGATGAACACCGGGGAGCTGTTTTTT. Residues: CASGHGEMNTGELFF.

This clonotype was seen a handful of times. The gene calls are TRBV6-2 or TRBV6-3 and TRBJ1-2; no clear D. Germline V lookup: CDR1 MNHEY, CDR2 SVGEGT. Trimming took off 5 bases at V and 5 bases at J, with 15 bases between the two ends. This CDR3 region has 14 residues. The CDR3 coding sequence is TGTGCCAGCAGTACGGGGAGCGGAGGGTATGGCTACACCTTC. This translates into CASSTGSGGYGYTF.

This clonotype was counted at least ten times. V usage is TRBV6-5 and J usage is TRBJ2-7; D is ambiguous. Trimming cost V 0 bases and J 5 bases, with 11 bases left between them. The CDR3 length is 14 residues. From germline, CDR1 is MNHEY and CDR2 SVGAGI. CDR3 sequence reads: CASSYSVSSDEQYF. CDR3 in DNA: TGTGCCAGCAGTTACTCGGTATCCAGCGACGAGCAGTACTTC.

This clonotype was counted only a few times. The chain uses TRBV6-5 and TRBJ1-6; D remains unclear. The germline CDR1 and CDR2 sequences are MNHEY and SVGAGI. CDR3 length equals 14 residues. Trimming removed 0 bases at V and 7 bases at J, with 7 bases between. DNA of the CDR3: TGTGCCAGCAGTTACTCGTGGCAAAATTCACCCCTCCACTTT. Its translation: CASSYSWQNSPLHF.

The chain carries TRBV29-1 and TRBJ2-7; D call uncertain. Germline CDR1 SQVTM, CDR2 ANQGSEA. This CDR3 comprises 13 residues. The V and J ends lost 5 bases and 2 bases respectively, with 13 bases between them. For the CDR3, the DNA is TGCAGCGTTCGCTCCAGGCATGCCTACGAGCAGTACTTC. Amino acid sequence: CSVRSRHAYEQYF.

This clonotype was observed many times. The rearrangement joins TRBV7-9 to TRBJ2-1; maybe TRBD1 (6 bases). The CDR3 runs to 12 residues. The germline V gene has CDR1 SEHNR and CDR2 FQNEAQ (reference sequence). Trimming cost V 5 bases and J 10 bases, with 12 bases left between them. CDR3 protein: CASSVEQGEQFF. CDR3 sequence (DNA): TGTGCCAGCAGCGTCGAACAGGGCGAGCAGTTCTTC.

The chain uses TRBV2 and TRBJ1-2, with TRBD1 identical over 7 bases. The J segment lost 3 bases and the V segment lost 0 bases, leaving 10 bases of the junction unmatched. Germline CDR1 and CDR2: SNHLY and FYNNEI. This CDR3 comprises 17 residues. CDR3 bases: TGTGCCAGCAGTGAAGCTTACAGGGGCCTTGGGGACTATGGCTACACCTTC. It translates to CASSEAYRGLGDYGYTF.

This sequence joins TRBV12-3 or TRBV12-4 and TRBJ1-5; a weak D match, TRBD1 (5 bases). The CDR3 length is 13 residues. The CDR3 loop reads CASGGDSNQPQHF. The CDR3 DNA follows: TGTGCTAGCGGGGGGGATAGCAATCAGCCCCAGCATTTT.

Written as DNA, the CDR3 is TGTGCCAGCACCGGGGACAGGGCCACAGATACGCAGTATTTT. Protein: CASTGDRATDTQYF. This chain links TRBV28 with TRBJ2-3; 9 positions match TRBD1. The germline CDR1 and CDR2 sequences are MDHEN and SYDVKM. Trimming at V came to 7 bases and at J to 2 bases, leaving 4 bases not matched to a gene. This CDR3 is 14 amino acids long.

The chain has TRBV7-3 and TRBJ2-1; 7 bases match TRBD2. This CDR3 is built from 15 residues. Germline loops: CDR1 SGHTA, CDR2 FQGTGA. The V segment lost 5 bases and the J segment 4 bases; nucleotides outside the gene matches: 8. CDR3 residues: CASSPERGPYNEQFF. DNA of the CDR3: TGTGCCAGCAGCCCCGAGCGGGGCCCTTACAATGAGCAGTTCTTC.

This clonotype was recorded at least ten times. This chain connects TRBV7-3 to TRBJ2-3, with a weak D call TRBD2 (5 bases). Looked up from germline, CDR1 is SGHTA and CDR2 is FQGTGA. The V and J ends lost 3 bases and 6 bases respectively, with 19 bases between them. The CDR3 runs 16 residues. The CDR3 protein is CASSLGGSGFRDTQYF. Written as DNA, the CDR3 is TGTGCCAGCAGCTTGGGTGGGAGTGGATTTCGGGATACGCAGTATTTT.

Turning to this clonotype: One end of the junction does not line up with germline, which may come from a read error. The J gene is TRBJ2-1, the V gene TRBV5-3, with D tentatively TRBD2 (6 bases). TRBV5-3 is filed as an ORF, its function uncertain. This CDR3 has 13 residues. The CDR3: CASSLAGLGEQFF. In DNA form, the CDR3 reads TGTGCCAGCAGCTTGGCGGGGTTGGGTGAGCAGTTCTTC.

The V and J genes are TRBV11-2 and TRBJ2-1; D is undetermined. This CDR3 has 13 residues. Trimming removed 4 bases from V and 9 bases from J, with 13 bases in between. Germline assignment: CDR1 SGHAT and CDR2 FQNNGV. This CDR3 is CASSSSSLGEQFF. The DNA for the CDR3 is TGTGCCAGCAGCTCGAGTAGTTTGGGTGAGCAGTTCTTC.

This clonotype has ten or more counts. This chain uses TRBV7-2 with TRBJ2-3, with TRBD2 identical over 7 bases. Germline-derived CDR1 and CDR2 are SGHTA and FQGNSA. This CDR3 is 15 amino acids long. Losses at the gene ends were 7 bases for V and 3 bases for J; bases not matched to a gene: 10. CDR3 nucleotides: TGTGCCAGCAAGATCGTGGGCGGGAGTACAGATACGCAGTATTTT. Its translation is CASKIVGGSTDTQYF.

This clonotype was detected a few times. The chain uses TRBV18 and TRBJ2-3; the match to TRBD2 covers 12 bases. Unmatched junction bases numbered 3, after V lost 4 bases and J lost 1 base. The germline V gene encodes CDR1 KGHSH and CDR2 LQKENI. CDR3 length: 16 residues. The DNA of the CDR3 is TGTGCCAGCTCACGACGGACTAGCGGGGGCACAGATACGCAGTATTTT. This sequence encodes CASSRRTSGGTDTQYF.

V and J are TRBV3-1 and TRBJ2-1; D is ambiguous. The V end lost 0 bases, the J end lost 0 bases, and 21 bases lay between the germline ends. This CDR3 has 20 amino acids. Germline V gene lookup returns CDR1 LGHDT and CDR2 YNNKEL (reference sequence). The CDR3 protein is CASSQDPMYERWTSYNEQFF. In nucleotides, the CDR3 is TGTGCCAGCAGCCAAGACCCGATGTACGAGAGATGGACCTCCTACAATGAGCAGTTCTTC.